This T cell receptor beta chain was found in a study of cytomegalovirus exposure and HLA in healthy donors (dated 2017 in TCRdb). For context, the study as a whole: According to a later analysis, one platform produced both the approximately 110 validation repertoires and the 550 to 800 repertoires of the first cohort. The study aimed to test whether signatures of past pathogen exposure could be identified by cataloging public T cell receptors. In addition to the first cohort of hundreds of subjects, a separate validation cohort of 120 different subjects was used. To predict cytomegalovirus infection status, the study combined high-throughput TCR immunosequencing, statistical association of individual TCRs with disease status, and machine learning.

This clone was recorded once. Its antigen target is currently unknown. No per-base quality is available; no much larger clone lies one base away. Broader findings and caveats from the paper: The classifier was reported to diagnose cytomegalovirus status with high specificity and sensitivity in both the original cohort and the validation cohort. Three of the identified cytomegalovirus-associated TCR beta chains were confirmed in vitro to be specific for cytomegalovirus antigens. The authors suggested that the approach could potentially be extended to other disease states and immunological phenotypes. In a later analysis, TCRs clustered in the first cohort were found to also tend to co-occur in the 110 or so validation repertoires, with 85% to 95% of cluster scores above 0. Most TCR sequences were seen in very few donors, while some public TCRs were found in many individuals. In the study, 150 to 200 TCR beta chains were listed as associated with cytomegalovirus. All 120 or so repertoires were used to score co-occurrence in the validation cohort in a later analysis, because that analysis had no HLA typing for the cohort.

Receptor libraries were prepared by the immunoSEQ multiplex PCR assay. Processing in the source paper ran as follows. To diagnose cytomegalovirus status from the catalog of TCR beta chain sequences, a statistical classification framework was built. Held by TCRdb, this immuneACCESS table contains in-frame sequences only and omits some clones. Under half of the omission traces to an unresolved V gene where checked; the cause of the rest is unknown. That table furnishes V, J and clone size, whereas the DNA furnished D and trimming. This sample is represented by roughly 73,000 clones; about 94% of them were singletons. Of the sample, roughly 1.6% is held by the ten largest clones. The germline V gene specifies MNHNS as CDR1 and SASEGT as CDR2. The CDR3 starts with the cysteine, ends with the phenylalanine, and has 14 residues. The entry retains the CDR3 DNA only, 42 bases that are in frame from base 1. V has 8 bases trimmed and J has 3 bases trimmed; junction bases matching no gene number 7.

The donors were included in the validation cohort of over a hundred subjects, a group kept apart from the roughly 670-subject first cohort. The V gene is TRBV6-1 and the J gene is TRBJ2-3, and TRBD2 aligns with 8 junction nucleotides. The sample consisted of PBMCs. This receptor was taken from a man younger than 35 in good health and CMV-seropositive. The base sequence is TGTGCCAGCGGACTGGCGGGAGGTACAGATACGCAGTATTTT. This is translated as CASGLAGGTDTQYF.